These 14 T cell receptor beta chains were all obtained from the same sample, sequenced in a study of blood T cell repertoires in COVID-19. The assay was immunoSEQ multiplex PCR, and TCRdb's table has in-frame clones only and misses some. The data contain 200,000 to 250,000 clones, more than 65% of them singletons. Sequenced material: peripheral blood. The receptors shown here come from a woman aged 60-75 years with acute or convalescent COVID-19.

Here the CDR3 DNA reads TGTGCCAGCAGCTTAGGACAGGGTGGCTGGGATAACTATGGCTACACCTTC. The encoded protein is CASSLGQGGWDNYGYTF. The chain couples TRBV5-4 to TRBJ1-2, with 8 bases identical to TRBD1. Germline CDR1 SGHNT, CDR2 YYREEE (reference sequence). CDR3 size: 17 residues. Trimming removed 2 bases from V and 1 base from J; junction bases left unmatched: 10.

A remark on this clone: The junction shows a germline mismatch at one end, possibly a read error. V usage is TRBV5-1 and J usage is TRBJ1-1, with D uncertain. CDR3 length equals 14 residues. The germline V gene encodes CDR1 SGHRS and CDR2 YFSETQ. CDR3 loop: CASRFSLLEGEAFF. In DNA form, the CDR3 reads TGCGCCAGCCGCTTCTCACTCCTTGAGGGTGAAGCTTTCTTT.

This clone was seen a handful of times. V gene TRBV12-3 or TRBV12-4 combines with J gene TRBJ2-1; D unclear. With 3 bases removed from V and 7 bases from J, the gap between germline ends came to 4 bases. The CDR3 is 11 amino acids. CDR3 nucleotide sequence: TGTGCCAGCAGTTTCATTAATGAGCAGTTCTTC. Its translation: CASSFINEQFF.

CDR3 DNA: TGTGCCAGTTGGTTGAGGGGGGGGAGGTCCTACAATGAGCAGTTCTTC. Protein sequence: CASWLRGGRSYNEQFF. The rearrangement uses TRBV2 and TRBJ2-1; possible D gene TRBD2, 7 bases. V was trimmed by 9 bases and J by 1 base, leaving 19 bases between them. There are 16 residues in the CDR3. Germline CDR1 and CDR2: SNHLY and FYNNEI.

V and J are TRBV18 and TRBJ2-2, with a tentative D call TRBD2 (6 bases). The CDR3 runs 15 residues. Germline V gene lookup returns CDR1 KGHSH and CDR2 LQKENI. Between the trimmed V and J ends, which lost 3 bases and 7 bases, there was a span of 15 bases. CDR3 sequence reads: CASSPAGSPVGELFF. Written as DNA, the CDR3 is TGTGCCAGCTCACCGGCGGGGTCCCCAGTCGGGGAGCTGTTTTTT.

V usage is TRBV2 and J usage is TRBJ1-1; 8 nucleotides match TRBD1. The CDR3 loop spans 15 amino acids. The germline CDR1 and CDR2 sequences are SNHLY and FYNNEI. V lost 6 bases and J lost 4; bases outside the gene matches: 10. The CDR3 spells CASRDRAGLITEAFF. DNA for the CDR3: TGTGCCAGCAGGGACAGGGCCGGGTTGATCACTGAAGCTTTCTTT.

Only a few counts were recorded for this clone. J is TRBJ1-2 and V is TRBV14; 8 bases fit TRBD1. Germline CDR1 and CDR2: SGHDN and FVKESK. V dropped 1 base and J dropped 8; count of bases not matched to a gene: 9. The CDR3 sequence is 15 residues long. The DNA of the CDR3 is TGTGCCAGCAGCCAAGGGACAGGGCAGTGGCGCGGCTACACCTTC. Its protein is CASSQGTGQWRGYTF.

The chain couples TRBV29-1 to TRBJ1-2; 7 nucleotides line up with TRBD1. Per the germline V gene, CDR1 is SQVTM and CDR2 is ANQGSEA. V gave up 6 bases and J gave up 4 bases; unmatched junction bases: 8. The CDR3 consists of 13 residues. The CDR3 DNA sequence: TGCAGCGTGGACACAGGGGCCTCCTATGGCTACACCTTC. Its translation: CSVDTGASYGYTF. Looking up the rest from reference TRBV29-1 and TRBJ1-2 gives the full variable domain: SAVISQKPSRDICQRGTSLTIQCQVDSQVTMMFWYRQQPGQSLTLIATANQGSEATYESGFVIDKFPISRPNLTFSTLTVSNMSPEDSSIYLCSVDTGASYGYTFGSGTRLTVV.

The rearrangement uses TRBV10-2 and TRBJ1-1, with TRBD1 as a possible D gene (5 bases). The V and J ends lost 4 bases and 2 bases respectively, with 11 bases between them. The V gene's germline CDR1 is WSHSY and CDR2 SAAADI. There are 14 residues in the CDR3. The CDR3 region is CASSVGQANTEAFF. The DNA of the CDR3 is TGCGCCAGCAGTGTTGGACAAGCAAACACTGAAGCTTTCTTT.

This clone appeared a single time. V is TRBV7-8 and J is TRBJ1-1; 7 bases are a match to TRBD1. Germline loops: CDR1 SGHVS, CDR2 FQNEAQ. The CDR3 covers 15 residues. V dropped 5 bases and J dropped 4; count of bases not matched to a gene: 10. CDR3 in amino acids: CASSRLTGVFTEAFF. The DNA of the CDR3 is TGTGCCAGCAGCCGGCTAACAGGGGTTTTCACTGAAGCTTTCTTT.

The V and J genes are TRBV3-1 (or the pseudogene TRBV3-2) and TRBJ2-2; TRBD1 agrees at 7 bases. Germline V lookup: CDR1 LGHDT, CDR2 YNNKEL (reference sequence). J gave up 4 bases and V 1 base, and 3 bases lay outside the gene matches. The CDR3 covers 15 residues. This CDR3 is CASSQAGTVTGELFF. CDR3 DNA: TGTGCCAGCAGCCAAGCCGGGACAGTCACCGGGGAGCTGTTTTTT.

This rearrangement joins TRBV6-4 to TRBJ2-1; 10 bases agree with TRBD2. V dropped 5 bases and J dropped 7; count of bases not matched to a gene: 8. Per the germline V gene, CDR1 is MRHNA and CDR2 is SNTAGT. The CDR3 is 15 amino acids. CDR3 nucleotides: TGTGCCAGCAGTAAGGAGCGGGGGGGCGTTAATGAGCAGTTCTTC. This translates into CASSKERGGVNEQFF.

V and J are TRBV28 and TRBJ2-2; D gene ambiguous. The germline V gene encodes CDR1 MDHEN and CDR2 SYDVKM. The CDR3 length is 16 residues. Trimming stripped 2 bases from V and 0 bases from J, with 10 bases between. CDR3 amino acids: CASSLRGISNTGELFF. The CDR3, as DNA: TGTGCCAGCAGTTTACGTGGCATTTCGAACACCGGGGAGCTGTTTTTT.

The V call is TRBV4-1, the J call TRBJ1-6; D is unclear. Germline V gene data show CDR1 as MGHRA and CDR2 as YSYEKL. Trimming removed 2 bases at V and 7 bases at J, with 3 bases between. This CDR3 has 12 residues. The CDR3 loop reads CASSQLNSPLHF. Here the CDR3 DNA reads TGCGCCAGCAGCCAACTGAATTCACCCCTCCACTTT.